Shown below are 2 T cell receptor beta chains from a single sample sequenced in a study of technical replicates of blood from several donors. Sequencing was performed with immunoSEQ multiplex PCR; in TCRdb, only in-frame clones are kept and a portion is missing. The top ten hold around 0.24% of the sample, which has about 76,000 clones, 75% to 95% seen once. Sequencing was performed on T cells isolated from PBMCs. The receptors were gathered from a human donor in good health.

Notes on this clone: Germline is not matched at one junction end, which may reflect a read error. The V gene is TRBV6-5, the J gene TRBJ1-2; 8 nucleotides align to TRBD1. The CDR3 consists of 14 residues. Germline V gene data show CDR1 as MNHEY and CDR2 as SVGAGI. The CDR3 loop reads CASSYTAAGQGHIF. The CDR3 DNA follows: TGTGCCAGCAGTTACACGGCGGCCGGACAGGGTCATATCTTC.

This rearrangement joins TRBV2 to TRBJ1-5; perhaps TRBD1 as D (6 bases). V was shortened by 0 bases and J by 6 bases, with 18 bases between the two germline ends. This CDR3 region has 17 residues. Per germline, CDR1 SNHLY and CDR2 FYNNEI. The CDR3 DNA sequence: TGTGCCAGCAGTGAAGCGCCCAGGGGCGGTCTGAGTCAGCCCCAGCATTTT. Its translation: CASSEAPRGGLSQPQHF.